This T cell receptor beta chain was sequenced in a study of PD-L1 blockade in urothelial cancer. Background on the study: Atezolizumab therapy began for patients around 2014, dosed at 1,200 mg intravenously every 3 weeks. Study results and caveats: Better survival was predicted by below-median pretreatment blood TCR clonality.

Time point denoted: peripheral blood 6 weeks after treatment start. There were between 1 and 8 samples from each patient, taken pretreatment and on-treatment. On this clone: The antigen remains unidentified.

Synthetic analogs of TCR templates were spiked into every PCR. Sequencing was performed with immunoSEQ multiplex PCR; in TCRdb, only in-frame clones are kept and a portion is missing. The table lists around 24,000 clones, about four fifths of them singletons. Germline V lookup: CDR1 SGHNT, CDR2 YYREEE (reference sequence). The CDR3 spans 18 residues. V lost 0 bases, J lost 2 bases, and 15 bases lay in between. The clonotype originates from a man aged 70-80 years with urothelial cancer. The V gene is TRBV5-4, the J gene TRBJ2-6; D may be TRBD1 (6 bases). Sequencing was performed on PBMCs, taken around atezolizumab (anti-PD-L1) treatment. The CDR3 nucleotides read TGTGCCAGCAGCTTGGCCAATTACAGGGTCGCTGGGGCCAACGTCCTGACTTTC. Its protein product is CASSLANYRVAGANVLTF.